Below, 14 T cell receptor beta chains from the same sample are listed, as sequenced in a study of blood T cell repertoires in COVID-19. Data came from immunoSEQ multiplex PCR; TCRdb stores just in-frame clones and leaves some out. This table has 350,000 to 450,000 clones, over 75% appearing once. Material for sequencing was peripheral blood. Source of these receptors: a woman between 40 and 55 years old with COVID-19, enrolled during active disease.

The genes are TRBV20-1 and TRBJ1-4; D unclear. The CDR3 has 11 amino acids. Per germline, CDR1 DFQATT and CDR2 SNEGSKA (reference sequence). DNA of the CDR3: TGCAGCCTTCCCTCCTGGGAGAAACTGTTTTTT. Protein product: CSLPSWEKLFF.

This chain links TRBV6-2 or TRBV6-3 with TRBJ1-6; a weak D match, TRBD1 (6 bases). The CDR3 runs to 16 residues. The V gene lost 5 bases and the J gene lost 2 bases, with 13 bases spanning the gap. Germline V gene data show CDR1 as MNHEY and CDR2 as SVGEGT. The CDR3 DNA reads TGTGCCAGCAGTAGGAAGGGACAAACCTATAATTCACCCCTCCACTTT. As protein: CASSRKGQTYNSPLHF.

CDR3 residues: CASSPQGTGNTIYF. In nucleotides, the CDR3 is TGTGCCAGTAGTCCTCAGGGGACTGGAAACACCATATATTTT. The V call is TRBV19, the J call TRBJ1-3, with D tentatively TRBD1 (6 bases). This CDR3 region has 14 residues. The germline CDR1 and CDR2 sequences are LNHDA and SQIVND (reference sequence). Trimming cost V 5 bases and J 2 bases, with 10 bases left between them.

The rearrangement links TRBV6-5 to TRBJ2-7, with D possibly TRBD2 on 6 matching bases. This CDR3 has 15 amino acids. Per germline, CDR1 MNHEY and CDR2 SVGAGI. Trimming pared 5 bases from V and 5 bases from J, leaving 19 bases between. The DNA for the CDR3 is TGTGCCAGCAGTATGGGACTTCAGGTCACGAACGAGCAGTACTTC. It yields the protein CASSMGLQVTNEQYF.

The chain couples TRBV25-1 to TRBJ2-7; tentatively, D is TRBD2 (6 bases). The CDR3 spans 14 residues. V dropped 4 bases and J dropped 7 bases, with 17 bases sitting between them. Germline V CDR1 and CDR2: MGHDK, SYGVNS. The CDR3 DNA reads as TGTGCCAGCAGTGCCCATGGGACTGCCGCAGAGCAGTACTTC. This codes for CASSAHGTAAEQYF.

The chain uses TRBV2 and TRBJ1-3; D not certain. Per the germline V gene, CDR1 is SNHLY and CDR2 is FYNNEI. V lost 4 bases and J 0 bases, leaving 10 bases between the germline ends. The CDR3 is 15 amino acids. The CDR3 here is CASSAYRSSGNTIYF. In nucleotides, the CDR3 is TGTGCCAGCAGTGCTTATCGGTCCTCTGGAAACACCATATATTTT.

The genes are TRBV28 and TRBJ1-5, with 10 nucleotides matching TRBD1. The CDR3 has 14 amino acids. Germline-derived CDR1 and CDR2 are MDHEN and SYDVKM. Trimming took 5 bases from V and 6 from J; bases not matched to a gene: 4. The CDR3 loop is CASSTTGGGQPQHF. In nucleotides, the CDR3 is TGTGCCAGCAGTACGACAGGGGGCGGTCAGCCCCAGCATTTT.

This chain connects TRBV5-1 to TRBJ2-2; 8 nucleotides line up with TRBD1. This CDR3 contains 16 residues. With 2 bases clipped from V and 6 bases from J, the junction kept 9 bases outside the gene matches. The germline CDR1 and CDR2 sequences are SGHRS and YFSETQ. The CDR3 region has the DNA TGCGCCAGCAGCTTTACCGGGACAGGAGTTTCCGGGGAGCTGTTTTTT. The encoded protein is CASSFTGTGVSGELFF.

V is TRBV18 and J is TRBJ1-1, with D tentatively TRBD1 (6 bases). CDR1 is KGHSH and CDR2 is LQKENI in the germline V gene. Between the trimmed V and J ends, which lost 0 bases and 1 base, there was a span of 12 bases. The length of the CDR3 is 16 residues. CDR3: CASSPPGFRGNTEAFF. The CDR3 region has the DNA TGTGCCAGCTCACCACCTGGGTTCAGGGGGAACACTGAAGCTTTCTTT.

As DNA, the CDR3 is TGTGCCTGGAGTGTTAAATCCTCTGGAAACACCATATATTTT. Amino acid sequence: CAWSVKSSGNTIYF. V usage is TRBV30 and J usage is TRBJ1-3, with unresolved D. CDR3 size: 14 residues. Germline CDR1 is GTSNPN and CDR2 is SVGIG (reference sequence). Trimming shortened V by 0 bases and J by 0 bases, and 6 bases separated the two germline ends.

The V and J genes are TRBV5-1 and TRBJ2-3; D perhaps matches TRBD1 (5 bases). V was shortened by 3 bases and J by 0 bases, with 8 bases between the two germline ends. The CDR3 runs to 14 residues. Looked up from germline, CDR1 is SGHRS and CDR2 is YFSETQ. The CDR3 sequence is CASSSSGSTDTQYF. The CDR3 DNA sequence: TGCGCCAGCAGCTCCTCAGGGAGCACAGATACGCAGTATTTT.

The chain uses TRBV28 and TRBJ1-2; weak D call: TRBD1 (6 bases). V lost 1 base, J lost 0 bases, and 18 bases lay in between. Per germline, CDR1 MDHEN and CDR2 SYDVKM. The CDR3 consists of 18 residues. The CDR3 reads CASSLYSGRGVANYGYTF. The CDR3 region has the DNA TGTGCCAGCAGTTTATATTCGGGCAGGGGCGTCGCTAACTATGGCTACACCTTC.

This chain joins TRBV2 and TRBJ1-5; 10 bases align to TRBD1. Germline V lookup: CDR1 SNHLY, CDR2 FYNNEI. This CDR3 is 14 amino acids long. The V gene end was trimmed by 4 bases and the J gene end by 4 bases; junction bases not matched to a gene: 1. The DNA of the CDR3 is TGTGCCAGCAGTGTGGACAGGGGGAATCAGCCCCAGCATTTT. Translated: CASSVDRGNQPQHF.

This clone has a handful of counts. The junction departs from germline at one end; a sequencing error may be responsible. The chain joins TRBV7-7 to TRBJ2-2, with TRBD2 matching over 7 bases. The CDR3 has 14 amino acids. Germline CDR1 reads SSHAT; CDR2 reads FNYEAQ (reference sequence). This chain's CDR3 is CASSPTSEPGELFF. The CDR3 DNA is TGTGCTAGCAGCCCCACTAGCGAGCCCGGGGAGCTGTTTTTT.